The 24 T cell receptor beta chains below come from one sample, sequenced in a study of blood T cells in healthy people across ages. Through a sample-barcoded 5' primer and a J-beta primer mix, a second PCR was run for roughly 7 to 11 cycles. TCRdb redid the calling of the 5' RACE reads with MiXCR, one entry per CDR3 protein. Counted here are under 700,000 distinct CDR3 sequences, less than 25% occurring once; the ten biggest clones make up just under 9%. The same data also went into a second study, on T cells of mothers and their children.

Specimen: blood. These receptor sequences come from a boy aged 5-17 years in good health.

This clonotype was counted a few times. The CDR3 region has the DNA TGCGCCAGCAGCGCAGCTATGAACACTGAAGCTTTCTTT. This encodes CASSAAMNTEAFF. The genes are TRBV4-1 and TRBJ1-1; D not certain. This CDR3 comprises 13 residues. CDR1 and CDR2 (germline): MGHRA, YSYEKL. Trimming took 5 bases from V and 0 from J, leaving 7 bases between them.

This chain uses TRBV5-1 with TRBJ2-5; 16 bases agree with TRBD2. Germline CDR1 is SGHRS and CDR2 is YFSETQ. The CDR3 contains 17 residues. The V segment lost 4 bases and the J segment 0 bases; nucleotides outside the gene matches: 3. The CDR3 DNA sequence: TGCGCCAGCAGCGTAGGGACTAGCGGGGGGGACCAAGAGACCCAGTACTTC. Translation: CASSVGTSGGDQETQYF.

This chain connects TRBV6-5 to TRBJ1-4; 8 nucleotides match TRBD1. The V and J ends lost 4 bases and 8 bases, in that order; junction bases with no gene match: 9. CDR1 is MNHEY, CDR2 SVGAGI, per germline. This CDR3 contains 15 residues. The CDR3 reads CASSFQGALREKLFF. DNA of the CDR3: TGTGCCAGCAGTTTCCAGGGGGCGCTAAGGGAAAAACTGTTTTTT.

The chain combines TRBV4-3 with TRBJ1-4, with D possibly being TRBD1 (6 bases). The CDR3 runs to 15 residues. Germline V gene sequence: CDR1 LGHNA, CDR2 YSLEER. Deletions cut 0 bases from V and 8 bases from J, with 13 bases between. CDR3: CASSQDWGQPEKLFF. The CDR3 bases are TGCGCCAGCAGCCAAGATTGGGGGCAGCCAGAAAAACTGTTTTTT.

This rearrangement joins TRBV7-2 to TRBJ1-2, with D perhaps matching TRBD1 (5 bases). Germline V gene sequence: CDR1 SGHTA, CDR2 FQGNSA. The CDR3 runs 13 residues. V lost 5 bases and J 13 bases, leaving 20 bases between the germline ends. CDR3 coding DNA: TGTGCCAGCAGCCAACCTCCATTCGACAGATTCACCTTC. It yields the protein CASSQPPFDRFTF.

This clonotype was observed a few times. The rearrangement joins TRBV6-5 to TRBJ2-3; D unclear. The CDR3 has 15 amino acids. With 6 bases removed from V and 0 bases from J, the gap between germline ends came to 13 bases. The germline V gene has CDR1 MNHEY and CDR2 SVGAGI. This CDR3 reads CASSFSKSSTDTQYF. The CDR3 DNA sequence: TGTGCCAGCAGCTTCTCAAAATCTAGCACAGATACGCAGTATTTT.

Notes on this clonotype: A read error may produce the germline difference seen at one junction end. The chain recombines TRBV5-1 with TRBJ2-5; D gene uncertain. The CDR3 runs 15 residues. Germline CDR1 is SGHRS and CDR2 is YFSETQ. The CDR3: CASGFGTTYQETQYF. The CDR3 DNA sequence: TGCGCCAGCGGCTTTGGCACAACGTACCAAGAGACCCAGTACTTC.

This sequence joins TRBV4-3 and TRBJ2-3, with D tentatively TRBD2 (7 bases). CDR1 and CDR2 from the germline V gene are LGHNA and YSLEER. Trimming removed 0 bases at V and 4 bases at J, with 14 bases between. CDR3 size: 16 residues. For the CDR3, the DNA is TGCGCCAGCAGCCAAGATGGAGCGGGACACGCAGATACGCAGTATTTT. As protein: CASSQDGAGHADTQYF.

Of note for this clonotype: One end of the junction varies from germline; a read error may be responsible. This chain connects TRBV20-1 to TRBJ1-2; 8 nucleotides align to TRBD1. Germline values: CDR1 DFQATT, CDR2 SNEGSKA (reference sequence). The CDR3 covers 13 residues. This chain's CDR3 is CGARTGTGGGYTF. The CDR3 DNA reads TGCGGTGCTAGAACCGGGACAGGAGGGGGCTACACCTTC.

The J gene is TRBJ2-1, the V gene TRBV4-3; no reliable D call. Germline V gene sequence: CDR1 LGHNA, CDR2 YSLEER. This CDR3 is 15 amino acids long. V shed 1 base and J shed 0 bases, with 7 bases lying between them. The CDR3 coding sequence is TGCGCCAGCAGCCAAGCAGCGCCCTCCTACAATGAGCAGTTCTTC. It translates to CASSQAAPSYNEQFF.

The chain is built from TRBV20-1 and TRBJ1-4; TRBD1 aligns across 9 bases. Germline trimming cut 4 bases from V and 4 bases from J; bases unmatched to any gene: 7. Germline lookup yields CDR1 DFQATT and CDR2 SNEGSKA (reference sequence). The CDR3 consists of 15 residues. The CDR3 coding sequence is TGCAGTGCTAAAACGCCGGGACAGGGTAATGAAAAACTGTTTTTT. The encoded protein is CSAKTPGQGNEKLFF.

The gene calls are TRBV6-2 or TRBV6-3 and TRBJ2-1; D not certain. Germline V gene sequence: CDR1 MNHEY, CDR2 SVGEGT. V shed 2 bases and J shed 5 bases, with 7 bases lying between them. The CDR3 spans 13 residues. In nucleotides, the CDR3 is TGTGCCAGCAGTTACGGCCCGAACAATGAGCAGTTCTTC. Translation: CASSYGPNNEQFF.

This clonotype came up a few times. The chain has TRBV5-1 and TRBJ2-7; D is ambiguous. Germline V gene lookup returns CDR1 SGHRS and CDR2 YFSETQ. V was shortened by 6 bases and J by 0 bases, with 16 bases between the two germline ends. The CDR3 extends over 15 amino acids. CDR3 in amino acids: CASTNFAGSSYEQYF. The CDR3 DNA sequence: TGCGCCAGCACGAACTTCGCTGGTAGCTCCTACGAGCAGTACTTC.

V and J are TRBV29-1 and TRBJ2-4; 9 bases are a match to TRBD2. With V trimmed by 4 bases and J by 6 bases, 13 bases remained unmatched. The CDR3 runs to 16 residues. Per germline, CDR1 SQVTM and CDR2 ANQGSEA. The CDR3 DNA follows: TGCAGCGTTGCGTATCGCGGGAGGGCCCAAGGAAACATTCAGTACTTC. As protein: CSVAYRGRAQGNIQYF.

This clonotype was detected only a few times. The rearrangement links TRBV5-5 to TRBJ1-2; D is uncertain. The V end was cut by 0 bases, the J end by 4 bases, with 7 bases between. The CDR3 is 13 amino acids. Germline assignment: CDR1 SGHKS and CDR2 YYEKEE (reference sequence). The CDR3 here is CASSLGDLYGYTF. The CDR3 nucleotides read TGTGCCAGCAGCTTGGGGGATCTCTATGGCTACACCTTC.

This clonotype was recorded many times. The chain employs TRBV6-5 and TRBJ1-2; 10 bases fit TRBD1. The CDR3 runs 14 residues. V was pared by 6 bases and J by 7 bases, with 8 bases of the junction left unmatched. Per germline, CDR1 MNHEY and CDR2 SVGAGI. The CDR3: CASSRPGQGLGYTF. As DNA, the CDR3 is TGTGCCAGCAGCCGACCGGGACAGGGGCTTGGCTACACCTTC.

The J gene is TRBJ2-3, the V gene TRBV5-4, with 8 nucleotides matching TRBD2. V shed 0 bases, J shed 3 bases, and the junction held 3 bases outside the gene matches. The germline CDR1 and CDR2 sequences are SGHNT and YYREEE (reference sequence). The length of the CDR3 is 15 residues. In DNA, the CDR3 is TGTGCCAGCAGCTTGGCGGGGGGGCAGACAGATACGCAGTATTTT. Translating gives CASSLAGGQTDTQYF.

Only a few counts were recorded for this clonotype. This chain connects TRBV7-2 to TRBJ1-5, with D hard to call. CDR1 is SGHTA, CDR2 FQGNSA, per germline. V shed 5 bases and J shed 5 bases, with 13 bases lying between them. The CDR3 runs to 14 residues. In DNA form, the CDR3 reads TGTGCCAGCAGCCCCCGGGGTGGGGATCAGCCCCAGCATTTT. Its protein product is CASSPRGGDQPQHF. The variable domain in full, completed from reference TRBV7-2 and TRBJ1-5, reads GAGVSQSPSNKVTEKGKDVELRCDPISGHTALYWYRQSLGQGLEFLIYFQGNSAPDKSGLPSDRFSAERTGGSVSTLTIQRTQQEDSAVYLCASSPRGGDQPQHFGDGTRLSIL.

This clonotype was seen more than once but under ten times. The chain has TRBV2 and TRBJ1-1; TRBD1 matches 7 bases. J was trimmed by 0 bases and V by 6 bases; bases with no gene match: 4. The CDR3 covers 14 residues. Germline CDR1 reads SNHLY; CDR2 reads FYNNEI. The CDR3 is CASREGQLNTEAFF. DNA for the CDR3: TGTGCCAGCAGAGAGGGACAGTTGAACACTGAAGCTTTCTTT. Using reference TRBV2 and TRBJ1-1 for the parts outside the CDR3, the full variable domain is EPEVTQTPSHQVTQMGQEVILRCVPISNHLYFYWYRQILGQKVEFLVSFYNNEISEKSEIFDDQFSVERPDGSNFTLKIRSTKLEDSAMYFCASREGQLNTEAFFGQGTRLTVV.

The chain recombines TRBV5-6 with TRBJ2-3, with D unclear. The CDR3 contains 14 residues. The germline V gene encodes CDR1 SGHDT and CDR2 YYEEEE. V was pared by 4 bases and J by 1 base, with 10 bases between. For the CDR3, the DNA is TGTGCCAGCAGCCCGAGAGCCCGCACAGATACGCAGTATTTT. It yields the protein CASSPRARTDTQYF.

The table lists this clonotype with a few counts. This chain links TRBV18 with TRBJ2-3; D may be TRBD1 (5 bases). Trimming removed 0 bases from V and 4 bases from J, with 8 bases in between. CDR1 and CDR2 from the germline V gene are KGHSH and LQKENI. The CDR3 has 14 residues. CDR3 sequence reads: CASSPPKGPDTQYF. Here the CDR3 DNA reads TGTGCCAGCTCACCACCGAAGGGGCCAGATACGCAGTATTTT.

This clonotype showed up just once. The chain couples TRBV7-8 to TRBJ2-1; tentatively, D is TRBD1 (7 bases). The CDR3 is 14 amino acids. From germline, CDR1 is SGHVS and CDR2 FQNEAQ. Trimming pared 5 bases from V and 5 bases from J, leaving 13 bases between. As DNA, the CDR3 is TGTGCCAGCAGCCGCGGGACAGAGAACAATGAGCAGTTCTTC. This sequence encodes CASSRGTENNEQFF.

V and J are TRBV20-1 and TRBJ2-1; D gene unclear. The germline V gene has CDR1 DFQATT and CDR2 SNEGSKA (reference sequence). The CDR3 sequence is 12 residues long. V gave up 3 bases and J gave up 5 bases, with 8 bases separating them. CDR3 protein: CSASSRNNEQFF. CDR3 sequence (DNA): TGCAGTGCTAGCTCCAGGAACAATGAGCAGTTCTTC.

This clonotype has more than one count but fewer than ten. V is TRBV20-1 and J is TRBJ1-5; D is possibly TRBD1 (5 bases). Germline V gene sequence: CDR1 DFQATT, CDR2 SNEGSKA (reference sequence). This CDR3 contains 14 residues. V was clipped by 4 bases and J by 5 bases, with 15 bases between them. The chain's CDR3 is CSATGGSTDQPQHF. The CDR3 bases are TGCAGTGCTACCGGGGGGTCAACAGATCAGCCCCAGCATTTT.